Presented here are 17 T cell receptor beta chains from one specimen sequenced in a study of cytomegalovirus exposure and HLA in healthy donors. In the PCR, 60 Vbeta and 13 Jbeta primers were used. The repertoire was sequenced with immunoSEQ multiplex PCR; TCRdb's copy has only in-frame clones and lacks some. Among about 140,000 clones, 70% to 80% were seen once, and the ten largest hold 3% to 3.5%. The specimen sequenced was PBMCs. Receptor source: a female donor in good health and CMV-seronegative.

The count of this clone is one. The chain joins TRBV15 to TRBJ2-3, with 7 bases identical to TRBD1. The germline gives CDR1 LNHNV, CDR2 YYDKDF (reference sequence). This CDR3 is 15 amino acids long. The J segment lost 2 bases and the V segment lost 0 bases, leaving 2 bases of the junction unmatched. DNA of the CDR3: TGTGCCACCAGCAGAGAAGACAGGGACACAGATACGCAGTATTTT. Translated: CATSREDRDTDTQYF.

The V gene is TRBV13, the J gene TRBJ2-3; 9 nucleotides align to TRBD2. This CDR3 comprises 18 residues. Germline V CDR1 and CDR2: PRHDT, FYEKMQ (reference sequence). The V gene end was trimmed by 3 bases and the J gene end by 2 bases; junction bases not matched to a gene: 12. The CDR3 nucleotides read TGTGCCAGCAGCTTGGGTCTAGCGGGAAACTTTATCACAGATACGCAGTATTTT. It specifies CASSLGLAGNFITDTQYF.

The rearrangement uses TRBV5-4 and TRBJ2-3; 9 bases match TRBD2. Per the germline V gene, CDR1 is SGHNT and CDR2 is YYREEE (reference sequence). Trimming at V came to 4 bases and at J to 0 bases, leaving 12 bases not matched to a gene. The CDR3 is 18 amino acids. CDR3 in amino acids: CASSPGLAGATSTDTQYF. The CDR3 nucleotides read TGTGCCAGCAGCCCCGGTTTAGCGGGGGCAACTAGCACAGATACGCAGTATTTT.

This sequence joins TRBV6-5 and TRBJ2-7; 9 bases fit TRBD1. Germline loops: CDR1 MNHEY, CDR2 SVGAGI. The length of the CDR3 is 15 residues. Trimming removed 5 bases from V and 2 bases from J; junction bases left unmatched: 7. The CDR3 spells CASSQSGQGPYEQYF. DNA of the CDR3: TGTGCCAGCAGTCAGTCCGGACAGGGGCCCTACGAGCAGTACTTC.

The rearrangement uses TRBV6-5 and TRBJ2-7, with TRBD2 matching over 8 bases. Germline trimming cut 0 bases from V and 3 bases from J; bases unmatched to any gene: 7. CDR1 is MNHEY and CDR2 is SVGAGI in the germline V gene. The CDR3 totals 16 residues. The chain's CDR3 is CASSYSVGGLGYEQYF. The CDR3 region has the DNA TGTGCCAGCAGTTACTCCGTGGGGGGACTAGGCTACGAGCAGTACTTC.

J is TRBJ2-3 and V is TRBV9; 7 nucleotides align to TRBD1. Germline trimming cut 4 bases from V and 2 bases from J; bases unmatched to any gene: 10. The CDR3 sequence is 16 residues long. Per the germline V gene, CDR1 is SGDLS and CDR2 is YYNGEE. The CDR3, as DNA: TGTGCCAGCAGCTCAGCCCCGACAGGGTACACAGATACGCAGTATTTT. Translating it yields CASSSAPTGYTDTQYF. Complete variable domain (other parts from reference TRBV9 and TRBJ2-3): DSGVTQTPKHLITATGQRVTLRCSPRSGDLSVYWYQQSLDQGLQFLIQYYNGEERAKGNILERFSAQQFPDLHSELNLSSLELGDSALYFCASSSAPTGYTDTQYFGPGTRLTVL.

V usage is TRBV2 and J usage is TRBJ2-5; 8 bases are shared with TRBD2. V dropped 7 bases and J dropped 0; count of bases not matched to a gene: 1. The CDR3 spans 13 residues. Germline V gives CDR1 SNHLY, CDR2 FYNNEI. The CDR3 DNA is TGTGCCAGCACGCGGGGGGACCAAGAGACCCAGTACTTC. Protein: CASTRGDQETQYF.

V and J are TRBV7-8 and TRBJ1-1; a possible D gene is TRBD1 (5 bases). This CDR3 comprises 16 residues. V was shortened by 3 bases and J by 1 base, with 15 bases between the two germline ends. CDR1 and CDR2 from the germline V gene are SGHVS and FQNEAQ. The CDR3: CASSLFQGSTNTEAFF. In nucleotides, the CDR3 is TGTGCCAGCAGCTTGTTCCAGGGATCGACGAACACTGAAGCTTTCTTT.

V and J are TRBV9 and TRBJ2-1, with D unresolved. CDR1 is SGDLS, CDR2 YYNGEE, per germline. V gave up 0 bases and J gave up 9 bases, with 10 bases separating them. The CDR3 has 13 residues. CDR3 sequence: CASSVVRLSEQFF. CDR3 DNA sequence: TGTGCCAGCAGCGTAGTGCGGTTGAGTGAGCAGTTCTTC.

V is TRBV28 and J is TRBJ1-6; 7 bases align to TRBD1. The CDR3 totals 15 residues. Germline-derived CDR1 and CDR2 are MDHEN and SYDVKM. J was trimmed by 0 bases and V by 8 bases; bases with no gene match: 4. The CDR3 DNA is TGTGCCAGCGAGGGGGCCCGCTCCTATAATTCACCCCTCCACTTT. It codes for CASEGARSYNSPLHF.

The CDR3 DNA is TGTGCCAGCAGCTTGGCAGGGGGGAATTCACCCCTCCACTTT. It translates to CASSLAGGNSPLHF. This sequence joins TRBV5-4 and TRBJ1-6; 7 nucleotides align to TRBD1. CDR1 is SGHNT and CDR2 is YYREEE in the germline V gene (reference sequence). The V and J ends lost 0 bases and 7 bases, in that order; junction bases with no gene match: 1. CDR3 size: 14 residues. The whole variable domain, remainder taken from reference TRBV5-4 and TRBJ1-6, is ETGVTQSPTHLIKTRGQQVTLRCSSQSGHNTVSWYQQALGQGPQFIFQYYREEENGRGNFPPRFSGLQFPNYSSELNVNALELDDSALYLCASSLAGGNSPLHFGNGTRLTVT.

The chain recombines TRBV9 with TRBJ2-7; TRBD2 matches at 8 bases. Unmatched junction bases numbered 5, after V lost 0 bases and J lost 0 bases. The CDR3 consists of 16 residues. In germline, CDR1 is SGDLS, CDR2 YYNGEE. The CDR3 sequence is CASSVGGSGASYEQYF. The CDR3 region has the DNA TGTGCCAGCAGCGTAGGAGGTAGCGGGGCCTCCTACGAGCAGTACTTC.

The V gene is TRBV5-6, the J gene TRBJ2-2; the match to TRBD2 covers 13 bases. Germline V gives CDR1 SGHDT, CDR2 YYEEEE. CDR3 length: 16 residues. With V trimmed by 2 bases and J by 5 bases, 3 bases remained unmatched. The CDR3 region has the DNA TGTGCCAGCAGCTTAACTAGCGGGAGGGGGACCGGGGAGCTGTTTTTT. Translated, it gives CASSLTSGRGTGELFF.

The chain uses TRBV7-3 and TRBJ2-7; D perhaps matches TRBD1 (6 bases). Germline V lookup: CDR1 SGHTA, CDR2 FQGTGA. The CDR3 is made up of 13 amino acids. V shed 0 bases and J shed 5 bases, with 8 bases lying between them. CDR3 DNA sequence: TGTGCCAGCAGCTTAACCCGGACAGACGAGCAGTACTTC. Translation gives CASSLTRTDEQYF.

The chain joins TRBV7-2 to TRBJ2-7; TRBD2 might be the D (6 bases). CDR1 is SGHTA, CDR2 FQGNSA, per germline. The germline V and J ends were trimmed by 4 bases and 2 bases, with 12 bases remaining between them. CDR3 length: 14 amino acids. The CDR3 loop is CASSSQEGPYEQYF. The DNA of the CDR3 is TGTGCCAGCAGCTCTCAGGAGGGCCCCTACGAGCAGTACTTC.

The chain has TRBV6-5 and TRBJ1-1; possible D gene TRBD1, 6 bases. This CDR3 has 13 residues. Germline CDR1 reads MNHEY; CDR2 reads SVGAGI. Trimming took off 7 bases at V and 3 bases at J, with 12 bases between the two ends. CDR3 protein: CASTRQVDTEAFF. DNA for the CDR3: TGTGCCAGCACCCGACAGGTCGACACTGAAGCTTTCTTT.

The genes are TRBV4-1 and TRBJ2-7; D possibly corresponds to TRBD2 (5 bases). Germline V gene sequence: CDR1 MGHRA, CDR2 YSYEKL. The CDR3 covers 15 residues. The V end lost 4 bases, the J end lost 2 bases, and 15 bases lay between the germline ends. This CDR3 reads CASSPRELGTYEQYF. CDR3 DNA: TGCGCCAGCAGCCCGAGGGAGCTGGGTACCTACGAGCAGTACTTC.